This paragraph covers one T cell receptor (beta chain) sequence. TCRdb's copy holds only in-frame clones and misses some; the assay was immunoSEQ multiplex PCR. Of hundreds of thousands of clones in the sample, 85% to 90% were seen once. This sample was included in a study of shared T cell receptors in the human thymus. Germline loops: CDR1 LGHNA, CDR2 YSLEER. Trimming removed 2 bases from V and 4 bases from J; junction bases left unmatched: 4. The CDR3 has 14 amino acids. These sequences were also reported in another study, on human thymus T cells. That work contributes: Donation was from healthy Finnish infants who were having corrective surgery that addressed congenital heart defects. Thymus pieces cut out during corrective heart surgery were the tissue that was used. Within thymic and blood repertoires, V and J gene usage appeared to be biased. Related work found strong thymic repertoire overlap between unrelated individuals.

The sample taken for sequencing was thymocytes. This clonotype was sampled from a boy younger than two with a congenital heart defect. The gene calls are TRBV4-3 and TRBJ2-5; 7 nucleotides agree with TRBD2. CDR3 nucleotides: TGCGCCAGCAGCCAATACTGCGGGGGAGAGACCCAGTACTTC. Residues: CASSQYCGGETQYF.